The clone carrying this TCR beta chain was recorded at least ten times. Its antigen is unidentified. The source of the sample is a study of neurological immune-mediated disorders. The cDNA was synthesized by means of template-switch 5'RACE, which was carried out with 10-nucleotide random UMIs. TCRdb processed the 5' RACE reads anew with MiXCR; each CDR3 protein has one entry. The sample records about 30,000 distinct CDR3 sequences, roughly 15% being singletons. Study results and caveats: Private repertoires in all groups were suggested by the absence of shared CDR3 amino acid sequences among expanded clones across subjects.

Volunteers from a blood bank in Maryland, USA, constituted the healthy controls. The CDR3 runs 13 residues. Per germline, CDR1 KGHDR and CDR2 SFDVKD. V was pared by 4 bases and J by 13 bases, with 8 bases of the junction left unmatched. The sequenced sample was PBMCs. The TCR was taken from a man between 70 and 80 years old in good health. The V gene is TRBV24-1, the J gene TRBJ2-1; 8 bases align to TRBD1. The CDR3 coding sequence is TGTGCCACCAGTGACCCGGGACAGGCAAAACAGTTCTTC. This sequence encodes CATSDPGQAKQFF.